This T cell receptor beta chain was profiled in a study of cytomegalovirus exposure and HLA in healthy donors. Study-level background: Assignment to the Caucasian-associated ancestry cluster applied to less than 85% of the approximately 360 genotyped donors.

The CDR3 length is 14 residues. The germline gives CDR1 SGHDT, CDR2 YYEEEE. Details on this clone: The junction shows a germline mismatch at one end, possibly a read error.

The PCR contained 60 Vbeta and 13 Jbeta primers. The assay was immunoSEQ multiplex PCR, and TCRdb's table has in-frame clones only and misses some. The table includes around 150,000 clones, over 65% detected once. The chain has TRBV5-6 and TRBJ1-6; D not resolved. The sample was PBMCs. The origin of this receptor is a woman aged 35 to 49 in good health and CMV-seropositive. DNA of the CDR3: TGTGCCAGCAACATACCGGGATTCCATTCACCCCTCAACTTT. Translating gives CASNIPGFHSPLNF.